The text below deals with one TCR beta chain. The table came from immunoSEQ multiplex PCR; TCRdb's copy has only in-frame clones and leaves some out. Of about 240,000 clones in the sample, about nine tenths are singletons; the top ten hold about 7%. V lost 2 bases to trimming and J lost 6 bases; unmatched junction nucleotides: 9. The CDR3 contains 16 residues. Germline lookup yields CDR1 SEHNR and CDR2 FQNEAQ (reference sequence). The entry originates in a study of blood T cell repertoires in COVID-19. Study in general: COVID-19 samples collected from the United States, Italy and Spain covered acute and convalescent phases. T cells, B-cell-depleted T cells, or PBMCs supplied cDNA or gDNA.

This sequence joins TRBV7-9 and TRBJ2-1, with 8 bases aligning to TRBD2. This receptor was identified in a man aged 55 to 70 who had recovered from COVID-19. Sample: peripheral blood. The CDR3 protein is CASSLPSGGKGNEQFF. The CDR3, as DNA: TGTGCCAGCAGCTTACCGAGCGGGGGAAAGGGCAATGAGCAGTTCTTC. Drawing the rest from reference TRBV7-9 and TRBJ2-1, the complete variable domain is DTGVSQNPRHKITKRGQNVTFRCDPISEHNRLYWYRQTLGQGPEFLTYFQNEAQLEKSRLLSDRFSAERPKGSFSTLEIQRTEQGDSAMYLCASSLPSGGKGNEQFFGPGTRLTVL.